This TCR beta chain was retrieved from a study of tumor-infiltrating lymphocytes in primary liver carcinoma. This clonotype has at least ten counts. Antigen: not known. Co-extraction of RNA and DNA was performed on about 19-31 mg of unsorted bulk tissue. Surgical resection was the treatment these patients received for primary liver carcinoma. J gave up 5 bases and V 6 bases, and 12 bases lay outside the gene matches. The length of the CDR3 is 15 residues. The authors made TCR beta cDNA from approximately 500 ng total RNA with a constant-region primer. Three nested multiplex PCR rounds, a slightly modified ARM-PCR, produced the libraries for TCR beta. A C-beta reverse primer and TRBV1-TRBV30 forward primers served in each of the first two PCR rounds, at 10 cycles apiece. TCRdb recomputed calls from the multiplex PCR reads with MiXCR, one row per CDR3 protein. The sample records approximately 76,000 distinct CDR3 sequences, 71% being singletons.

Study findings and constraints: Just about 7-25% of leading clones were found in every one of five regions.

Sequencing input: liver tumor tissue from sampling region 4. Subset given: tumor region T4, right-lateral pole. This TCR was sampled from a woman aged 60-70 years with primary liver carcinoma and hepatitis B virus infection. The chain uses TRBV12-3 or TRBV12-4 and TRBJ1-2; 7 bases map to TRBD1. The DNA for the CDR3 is TGTGCCAGCAGGATAGGACAGGCCCCTGGATATGGCTACACCTTC. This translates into CASRIGQAPGYGYTF.